This record covers a single TCR beta chain. The specificity of this receptor is unknown. This clone may be a read error of a much larger clone one base away. The junction carries 9 bases between V and J, which are trimmed by 5 bases and 2 bases respectively. According to the germline V gene (reference sequence), CDR1 reads MNHEY and CDR2 reads SMNVEV. From the cysteine through the phenylalanine, the CDR3 covers 13 amino acids. Of all the DNA, just the CDR3 is kept, 39 bases in frame from base 1. This sample was included in a study of T cell repertoires in cytomegalovirus infection (dated by TCRdb to between 2018 and 2020). For context, the study as a whole: Peptide stimulations targeted recently identified HLA-C-restricted CMV epitopes, whose presentation resists viral immunomodulation, together with well-studied HLA-B-restricted epitopes. The HLA type of each donor mattered for the analysis, because public TCR beta signatures pointed to carriage of CMV infection along with the matching HLA type. Overall study results and their limits: Carriers of CMV infection plus the relevant HLA type were discriminated by the cumulative frequency of public TCR beta family members in the study cohort and in an independent roughly 340-donor cohort. The ex vivo response was dominated by HLA-C-restricted CMV-specific TCR beta clonotypes, and the single most frequent clonotype in two of eight donors was supplied by these HLA-C-restricted clonotypes.

The treatment or condition tag for this specimen amounts to: in vitro stimulation with specific CMV peptide epitopes to enrich CMV-specific T cells. The sequencer was an Illumina HiSeq 1500. Using fastp at Q25 and MiXCR, TCRdb reprocessed the public reads and kept productive beta chains. A single entry per CDR3 protein holds the most common genes and DNA from its merged rows. This sample lists 830,000 or so distinct CDR3 sequences; about 31% were detected once. In total, the top ten clones hold roughly 12% of the sample. This receptor was obtained from a human donor in good health (CMV status not recorded). Some clones in this sample may be carry-over from other donors' samples. The material was cultured CD8+ T cells from PBMCs, obtained from culture after CMV antigen stimulation. The rearrangement combines TRBV27 with TRBJ2-5; no confident D gene assignment can be made. The bases are TGTGCCAGCAGTATCGGACCTCAAGAGACCCAGTACTTC. This translates into CASSIGPQETQYF.